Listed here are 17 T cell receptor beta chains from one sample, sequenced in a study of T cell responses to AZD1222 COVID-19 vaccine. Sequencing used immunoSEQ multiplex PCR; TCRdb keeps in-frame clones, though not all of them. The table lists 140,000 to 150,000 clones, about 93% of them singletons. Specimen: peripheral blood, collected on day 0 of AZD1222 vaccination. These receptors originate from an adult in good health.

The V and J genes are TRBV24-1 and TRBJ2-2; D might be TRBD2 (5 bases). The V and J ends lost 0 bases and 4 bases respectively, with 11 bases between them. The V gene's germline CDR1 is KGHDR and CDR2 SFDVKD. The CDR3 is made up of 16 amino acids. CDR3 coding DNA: TGTGCCACCAGTGATTTGGCCGGGGTGCCCACCGGGGAGCTGTTTTTT. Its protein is CATSDLAGVPTGELFF.

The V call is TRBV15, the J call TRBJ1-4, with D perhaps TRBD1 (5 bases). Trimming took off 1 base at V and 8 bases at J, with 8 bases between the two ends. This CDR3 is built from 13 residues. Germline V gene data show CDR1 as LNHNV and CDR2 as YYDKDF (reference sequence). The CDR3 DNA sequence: TGTGCCACCAGCAGAGTAAGGGGAGAAAAACTGTTTTTT. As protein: CATSRVRGEKLFF.

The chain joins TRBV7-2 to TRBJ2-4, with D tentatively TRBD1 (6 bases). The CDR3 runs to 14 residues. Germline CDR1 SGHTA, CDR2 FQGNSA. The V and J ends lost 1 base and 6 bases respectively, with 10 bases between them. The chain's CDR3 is CASSLEQGRNIQYF. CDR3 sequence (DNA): TGTGCCAGCAGCTTAGAACAGGGACGAAACATTCAGTACTTC.

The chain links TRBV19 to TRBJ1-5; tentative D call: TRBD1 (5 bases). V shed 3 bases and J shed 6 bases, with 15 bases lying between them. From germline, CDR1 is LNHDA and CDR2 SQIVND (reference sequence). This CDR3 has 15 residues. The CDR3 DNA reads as TGTGCCAGTAGTATTAGTTTGAGGGGCTTTCAGCCCCAGCATTTT. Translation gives CASSISLRGFQPQHF.

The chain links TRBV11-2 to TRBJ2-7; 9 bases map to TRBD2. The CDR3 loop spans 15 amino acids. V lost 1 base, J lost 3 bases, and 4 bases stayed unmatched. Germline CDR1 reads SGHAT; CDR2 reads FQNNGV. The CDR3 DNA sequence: TGTGCCAGCAGCTTAGCGGTAGCGGGGGACTACGAGCAGTACTTC. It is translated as CASSLAVAGDYEQYF. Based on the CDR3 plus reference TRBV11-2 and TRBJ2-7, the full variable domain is EAGVAQSPRYKIIEKRQSVAFWCNPISGHATLYWYQQILGQGPKLLIQFQNNGVVDDSQLPKDRFSAERLKGVDSTLKIQPAKLEDSAVYLCASSLAVAGDYEQYFGPGTRLTVT.

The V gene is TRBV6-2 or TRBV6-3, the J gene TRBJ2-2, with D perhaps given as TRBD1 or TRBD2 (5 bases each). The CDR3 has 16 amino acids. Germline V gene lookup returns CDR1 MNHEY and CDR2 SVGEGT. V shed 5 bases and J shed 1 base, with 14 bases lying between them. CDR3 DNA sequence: TGTGCCAGCAGTACCCGGGACGCCCAGAACACCGGGGAGCTGTTTTTT. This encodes CASSTRDAQNTGELFF.

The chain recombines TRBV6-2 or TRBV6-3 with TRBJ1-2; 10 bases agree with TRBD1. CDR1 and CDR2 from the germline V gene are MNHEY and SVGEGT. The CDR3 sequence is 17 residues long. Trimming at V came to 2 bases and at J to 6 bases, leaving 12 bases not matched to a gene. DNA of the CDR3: TGTGCCAGCAGTTACCCCGACAGGGGGCGGGCGGAGGATGGCTACACCTTC. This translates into CASSYPDRGRAEDGYTF.

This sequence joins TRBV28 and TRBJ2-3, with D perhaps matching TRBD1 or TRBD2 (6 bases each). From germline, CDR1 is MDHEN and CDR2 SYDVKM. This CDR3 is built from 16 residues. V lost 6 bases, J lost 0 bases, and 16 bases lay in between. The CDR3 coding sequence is TGTGCCAGCAGCTCTTGGGGGGCTATCAGCACAGATACGCAGTATTTT. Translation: CASSSWGAISTDTQYF.

This CDR3 reads CASSTLDRINTGELFF. In DNA form, the CDR3 reads TGTGCCAGCAGCACCTTAGACAGGATCAACACCGGGGAGCTGTTTTTT. The chain links TRBV21-1 to TRBJ2-2; the table names TRBD1, a call not compared with the DNA. TRBV21-1 is a recognized pseudogene. The CDR3 runs to 16 residues.

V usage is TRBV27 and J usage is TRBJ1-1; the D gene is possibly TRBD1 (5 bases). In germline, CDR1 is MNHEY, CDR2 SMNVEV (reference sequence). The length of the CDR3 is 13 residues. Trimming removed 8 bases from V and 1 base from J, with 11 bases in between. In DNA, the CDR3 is TGTGCCAGCCAGATGGGGGGGAACACTGAAGCTTTCTTT. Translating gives CASQMGGNTEAFF.

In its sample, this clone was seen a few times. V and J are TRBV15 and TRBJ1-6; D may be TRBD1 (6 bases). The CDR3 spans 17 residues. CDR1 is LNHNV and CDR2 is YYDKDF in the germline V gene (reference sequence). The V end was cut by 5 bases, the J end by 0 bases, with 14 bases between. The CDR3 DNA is TGTGCCACCAGCCATGGGGGGGCAAGCTCCTATAATTCACCCCTCCACTTT. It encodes CATSHGGASSYNSPLHF.

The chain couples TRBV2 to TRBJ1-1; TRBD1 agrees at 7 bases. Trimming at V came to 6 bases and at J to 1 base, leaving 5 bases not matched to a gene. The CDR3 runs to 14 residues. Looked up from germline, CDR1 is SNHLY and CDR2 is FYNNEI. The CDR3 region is CASRVGQSNTEAFF. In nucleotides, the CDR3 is TGTGCCAGCAGGGTGGGACAGTCGAACACTGAAGCTTTCTTT. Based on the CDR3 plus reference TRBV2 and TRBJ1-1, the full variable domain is EPEVTQTPSHQVTQMGQEVILRCVPISNHLYFYWYRQILGQKVEFLVSFYNNEISEKSEIFDDQFSVERPDGSNFTLKIRSTKLEDSAMYFCASRVGQSNTEAFFGQGTRLTVV.

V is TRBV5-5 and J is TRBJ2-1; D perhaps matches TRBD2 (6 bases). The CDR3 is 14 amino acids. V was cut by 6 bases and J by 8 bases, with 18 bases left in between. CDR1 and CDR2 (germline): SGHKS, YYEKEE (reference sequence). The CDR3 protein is CASTPGVGEHEQFF. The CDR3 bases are TGTGCCAGCACCCCGGGGGTAGGGGAGCATGAGCAGTTCTTC.

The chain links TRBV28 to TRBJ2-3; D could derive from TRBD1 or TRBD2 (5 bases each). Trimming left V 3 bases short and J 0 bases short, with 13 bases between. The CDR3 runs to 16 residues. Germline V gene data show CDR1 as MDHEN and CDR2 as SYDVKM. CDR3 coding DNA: TGTGCCAGCAGTTTGCTGGGGGAACCCAGCACAGATACGCAGTATTTT. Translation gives CASSLLGEPSTDTQYF.

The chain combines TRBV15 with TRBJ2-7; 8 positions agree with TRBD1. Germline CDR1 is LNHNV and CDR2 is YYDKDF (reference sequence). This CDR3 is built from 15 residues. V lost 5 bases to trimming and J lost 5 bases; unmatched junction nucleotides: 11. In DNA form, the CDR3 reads TGTGCCACCAGCCCCCTCCAGGGGGCGATGGACGAGCAGTACTTC. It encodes CATSPLQGAMDEQYF. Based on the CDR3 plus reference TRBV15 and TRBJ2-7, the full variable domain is DAMVIQNPRYQVTQFGKPVTLSCSQTLNHNVMYWYQQKSSQAPKLLFHYYDKDFNNEADTPDNFQSRRPNTSFCFLDIRSPGLGDTAMYLCATSPLQGAMDEQYFGPGTRLTVT.

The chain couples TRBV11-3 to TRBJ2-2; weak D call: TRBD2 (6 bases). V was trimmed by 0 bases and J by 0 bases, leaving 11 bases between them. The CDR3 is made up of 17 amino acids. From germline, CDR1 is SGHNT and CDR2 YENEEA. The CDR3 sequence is CASSLEGGASNTGELFF. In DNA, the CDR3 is TGTGCCAGCAGCTTAGAGGGCGGGGCTTCGAACACCGGGGAGCTGTTTTTT.

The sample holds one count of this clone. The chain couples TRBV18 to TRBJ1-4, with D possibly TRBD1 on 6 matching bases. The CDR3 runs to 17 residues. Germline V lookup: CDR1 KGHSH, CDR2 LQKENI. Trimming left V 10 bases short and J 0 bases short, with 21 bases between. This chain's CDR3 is CATSRGLRQATNEKLFF. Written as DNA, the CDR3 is TGTGCCACCTCCCGGGGGCTCAGACAAGCAACTAATGAAAAACTGTTTTTT.